These 10 T cell receptor beta chains were sequenced from one sample in a study of T cell responses to AZD1222 COVID-19 vaccine. Produced via immunoSEQ multiplex PCR; TCRdb's table is partial and in-frame only. The sample lists around 150,000 clones; approximately 93% were seen once. Specimen: peripheral blood, collected 28 days after the second AZD1222 dose. The receptors were sampled from an adult who received the AZD1222 COVID-19 vaccine.

The chain links TRBV24-1 to TRBJ2-1, with D perhaps TRBD2 (5 bases). V lost 0 bases to trimming and J lost 9 bases, with 14 bases between them. The V gene's germline CDR1 is KGHDR and CDR2 SFDVKD. This CDR3 is 15 amino acids long. CDR3 sequence reads: CATSDLGFGIGEQFF. The CDR3 DNA follows: TGTGCCACCAGTGATTTGGGCTTCGGGATAGGTGAGCAGTTCTTC.

The chain combines TRBV4-2 with TRBJ2-3, with D hard to call. The CDR3 runs 17 residues. Trimming stripped 0 bases from V and 2 bases from J, with 15 bases between. Germline V gives CDR1 LGHNA, CDR2 YNFKEQ. CDR3 protein: CASSQEPSTTDTDTQYF. DNA of the CDR3: TGTGCCAGCAGCCAAGAACCTTCAACCACTGACACAGATACGCAGTATTTT.

This sequence joins TRBV15 and TRBJ2-7, with TRBD2 identical over 13 bases. V trimming: 4 bases; J trimming: 6 bases; junction bases outside the gene matches: 15. The CDR3 has 18 residues. Germline V gives CDR1 LNHNV, CDR2 YYDKDF (reference sequence). The CDR3 loop reads CATSTGEGTSGIRIEQYF. CDR3 coding DNA: TGTGCCACCAGCACTGGCGAAGGGACTAGCGGGATACGGATCGAGCAGTACTTC.

The chain is built from TRBV29-1 and TRBJ2-3, with D possibly TRBD2 on 6 matching bases. V was trimmed by 0 bases and J by 2 bases, leaving 12 bases between them. The germline CDR1 and CDR2 sequences are SQVTM and ANQGSEA. The CDR3 covers 15 residues. CDR3: CSVEDVGLNTDTQYF. The CDR3, as DNA: TGCAGCGTTGAAGATGTGGGACTCAACACAGATACGCAGTATTTT.

The CDR3 loop reads CASSQHRRRVARGFIQPQHF. The CDR3 DNA reads TGTGCCAGCAGCCAACACCGTAGGAGGGTGGCTCGAGGGTTTATTCAGCCCCAGCATTTT. J is TRBJ1-5 and V is TRBV3-1 (or the pseudogene TRBV3-2); D remains ambiguous. Trimming shortened V by 2 bases and J by 6 bases, and 29 bases separated the two germline ends. This CDR3 has 20 residues. Looked up from germline, CDR1 is LGHDT and CDR2 is YNNKEL (reference sequence).

J is TRBJ1-6 and V is TRBV6-6; TRBD1 matches 7 bases. CDR1 is MNHNY and CDR2 is SVGAGI in the germline V gene (reference sequence). J lost 4 bases, V lost 5 bases, and 8 bases had no gene match. This CDR3 region has 16 residues. CDR3 DNA: TGTGCCAGCAGTCCCGGACAGGAGGCTTATAATTCACCCCTCCACTTT. It specifies CASSPGQEAYNSPLHF.

CDR3 coding DNA: TGTGCCAGCAGCTTCACAGGGCGGGGAGATACGCAGTATTTT. Protein: CASSFTGRGDTQYF. The chain has TRBV5-8 and TRBJ2-3; D may match TRBD1 or TRBD2 (6 bases each). Trimming took 2 bases from V and 5 from J, leaving 12 bases between them. The germline gives CDR1 SGHTS, CDR2 YDEGEE. CDR3 size: 14 residues.

This sequence joins TRBV4-1 and TRBJ1-5; D unclear. CDR3 size: 18 residues. Trimming pared 1 base from V and 6 bases from J, leaving 22 bases between. Germline V gene sequence: CDR1 MGHRA, CDR2 YSYEKL. CDR3 in amino acids: CASSQGPLAREVVQPQHF. The CDR3 DNA is TGCGCCAGCAGCCAAGGCCCGCTGGCTAGGGAGGTGGTTCAGCCCCAGCATTTT.

This chain uses TRBV19 with TRBJ1-5; tentative D call: TRBD1 (5 bases). This CDR3 is 13 amino acids long. Trimming removed 6 bases at V and 7 bases at J, with 13 bases between. Germline CDR1 is LNHDA and CDR2 is SQIVND (reference sequence). The CDR3 nucleotides read TGTGCCAGTAGGCAGGGAGGGTACCAGCCCCAGCATTTT. This encodes CASRQGGYQPQHF.

The CDR3 bases are TGTGCCAGCAGCTTGGAGGCCCGGGTCTCCTATGGCTACACCTTC. Its protein is CASSLEARVSYGYTF. V usage is TRBV5-6 and J usage is TRBJ1-2; no definite D call. The CDR3 consists of 15 residues. CDR1 is SGHDT, CDR2 YYEEEE, per germline. Trimming removed 0 bases at V and 4 bases at J, with 13 bases between.